These 31 T cell receptor beta chains came from one sample sequenced in a study of blood T cells in healthy people across ages (dated by TCRdb to 2014 to 2015). Receptor amplification or capture employed 5' RACE. The sample was run on an Illumina HiSeq 2500. A second roughly 6 to 11 cycle PCR used a sample-barcoded 5' primer and a J-beta primer mix. TCRdb applied fastp at Q25 and MiXCR to the public reads, then kept only in-frame beta chains. Identical CDR3 protein sequences are pooled into one entry, listed with their most common genes and DNA. Recorded for this sample are about 680,000 distinct CDR3 sequences; over 45% of them occurred a single time. The top ten constitute about a third of the sample. Sequenced sample: blood. The receptors come from a woman aged 55-70 years in good health.

The chain joins TRBV20-1 to TRBJ2-1; D ambiguous. V was clipped by 5 bases and J by 6 bases, with 14 bases between them. From germline, CDR1 is DFQATT and CDR2 SNEGSKA (reference sequence). This CDR3 has 13 residues. The CDR3 coding sequence is TGCAGTGCTTCTGCCTACTCATCCAATGAGCAGTTCTTC. Its translation: CSASAYSSNEQFF.

This clonotype came up a few times. The chain couples TRBV5-1 to TRBJ2-7; 8 bases fit TRBD2. Germline V gene sequence: CDR1 SGHRS, CDR2 YFSETQ. V lost 0 bases, J lost 2 bases, and 4 bases stayed unmatched. The CDR3 contains 15 residues. The CDR3 bases are TGCGCCAGCAGCTTGGTACGAGCGGGAGCCTACGAGCAGTACTTC. Translating it yields CASSLVRAGAYEQYF. The full variable domain, in which reference TRBV5-1 and TRBJ2-7 provide the parts outside the CDR3, is KAGVTQTPRYLIKTRGQQVTLSCSPISGHRSVSWYQQTPGQGLQFLFEYFSETQRNKGNFPGRFSGRQFSNSRSEMNVSTLELGDSALYLCASSLVRAGAYEQYFGPGTRLTVT.

The J gene is TRBJ2-6, the V gene TRBV15, with 8 bases aligning to TRBD2. The junction had 13 bases not matched to a gene; V was cut back by 8 bases and J by 4 bases. Germline CDR1 reads LNHNV; CDR2 reads YYDKDF (reference sequence). The CDR3 runs to 17 residues. The CDR3 loop is CATGPGSGSSGANVLTF. The CDR3 bases are TGTGCCACCGGTCCGGGGAGCGGGAGTTCAGGGGCCAACGTCCTGACTTTC. The full variable domain, in which reference TRBV15 and TRBJ2-6 provide the parts outside the CDR3, is DAMVIQNPRYQVTQFGKPVTLSCSQTLNHNVMYWYQQKSSQAPKLLFHYYDKDFNNEADTPDNFQSRRPNTSFCFLDIRSPGLGDTAMYLCATGPGSGSSGANVLTFGAGSRLTVL.

In this sample, this clonotype turned up once. This chain links TRBV12-3 or TRBV12-4 with TRBJ2-3; D may be TRBD2 (5 bases). V was shortened by 9 bases and J by 4 bases, with 8 bases between the two germline ends. CDR3 size: 11 residues. Here the CDR3 DNA reads TGTGCCAGAAGGAGGTCAGATACGCAGTATTTT. The encoded protein is CARRRSDTQYF.

The J gene is TRBJ2-7, the V gene TRBV7-2; 8 bases agree with TRBD2. The CDR3 runs 14 residues. V shed 2 bases and J 3 bases; nucleotides not matched to a gene: 3. Germline V gene lookup returns CDR1 SGHTA and CDR2 FQGNSA. In DNA, the CDR3 is TGTGCCAGCAGCTTACGGGGGGGCCGCTACGAGCAGTACTTC. This encodes CASSLRGGRYEQYF.

The sample holds a few counts of this clonotype. This rearrangement joins TRBV9 to TRBJ2-3, with D perhaps TRBD1 (5 bases). The CDR3 contains 12 residues. V lost 2 bases, J lost 4 bases, and 5 bases lay in between. In germline, CDR1 is SGDLS, CDR2 YYNGEE. In DNA form, the CDR3 reads TGTGCCAGCAGCGTCAGGGCAGATACGCAGTATTTT. As protein: CASSVRADTQYF.

This clonotype was seen ten or more times. V gene TRBV27 combines with J gene TRBJ2-7, with D perhaps given as TRBD1 or TRBD2 (6 bases each). The germline V and J ends were trimmed by 5 bases and 2 bases, with 19 bases remaining between them. The CDR3 covers 16 residues. Germline V CDR1 and CDR2: MNHEY, SMNVEV (reference sequence). CDR3 DNA sequence: TGTGCCAGCAGTAGGGGGGTAACGGGATTACCCTACGAGCAGTACTTC. Encoded protein: CASSRGVTGLPYEQYF.

Notes on this clonotype: A read error may account for a junction end that differs from germline. This chain links TRBV7-9 with TRBJ2-1; no definite D call. The V gene's germline CDR1 is SEHNR and CDR2 FQNEAQ (reference sequence). The CDR3 extends over 13 amino acids. The CDR3 loop is CASSVASYNEQFF. DNA for the CDR3: TGTGCCAGCAGCGTAGCTAGTTACAATGAGCAGTTCTTC.

The V call is TRBV2, the J call TRBJ2-6, with 9 bases aligning to TRBD1. The CDR3 is 17 residues long. V lost 6 bases and J lost 0; bases outside the gene matches: 6. The V gene's germline CDR1 is SNHLY and CDR2 FYNNEI. CDR3 bases: TGTGCCAGCAGCGGACAGGGGTTCATCTCTGGGGCCAACGTCCTGACTTTC. This codes for CASSGQGFISGANVLTF.

The CDR3 loop is CASSYLDSVYQETQYF. CDR3 nucleotides: TGTGCCAGCAGTTACCTAGACAGCGTCTACCAAGAGACCCAGTACTTC. J is TRBJ2-5 and V is TRBV6-6; a weak D match, TRBD1 (5 bases). Germline CDR1 MNHNY, CDR2 SVGAGI (reference sequence). The V gene lost 2 bases and the J gene lost 0 bases, with 13 bases spanning the gap. CDR3 size: 16 residues.

This clonotype was detected a few times. This chain joins TRBV20-1 and TRBJ1-1; D possibly corresponds to TRBD1 (5 bases). The ends were cut back, 7 bases at V and 9 bases at J, with 15 bases in the middle. The CDR3 has 11 amino acids. Germline values: CDR1 DFQATT, CDR2 SNEGSKA (reference sequence). The CDR3 reads CSVTLLGQAFF. The CDR3 nucleotides are TGCAGTGTCACCCTCCTGGGACAAGCTTTCTTT.

In this sample, this clonotype turned up many times. V and J are TRBV7-3 and TRBJ2-1; the match to TRBD1 covers 9 bases. Trimming removed 6 bases from V and 4 bases from J; junction bases left unmatched: 4. The length of the CDR3 is 14 residues. CDR1 and CDR2 from the germline V gene are SGHTA and FQGTGA. The CDR3 region is CASSSGTGYNEQFF. CDR3 in DNA: TGTGCCAGCAGTTCCGGGACAGGGTACAATGAGCAGTTCTTC.

The chain joins TRBV6-2 or TRBV6-3 to TRBJ2-7; no clear D gene. Trimming pared 6 bases from V and 2 bases from J, leaving 17 bases between. Germline CDR1 MNHEY, CDR2 SVGEGT. There are 15 residues in the CDR3. The CDR3 sequence is CASSRAGPNAYEQYF. For the CDR3, the DNA is TGTGCCAGCAGCCGGGCTGGTCCGAACGCCTACGAGCAGTACTTC.

CDR3 protein: CASSIVVASYNEQYF. CDR3 nucleotide sequence: TGTGCCAGCAGCATTGTAGTAGCGAGTTACAATGAGCAGTACTTC. The chain couples TRBV7-3 to TRBJ2-5; a weak D match, TRBD2 (5 bases). The CDR3 loop spans 15 amino acids. The V and J ends lost 5 bases and 11 bases respectively, with 24 bases between them. The germline V gene encodes CDR1 SGHTA and CDR2 FQGTGA.

This sequence joins TRBV29-1 and TRBJ2-3; 8 bases are shared with TRBD2. This CDR3 is 15 amino acids long. Germline trimming cut 4 bases from V and 3 bases from J; bases unmatched to any gene: 9. Germline loops: CDR1 SQVTM, CDR2 ANQGSEA. CDR3 nucleotide sequence: TGCAGCGTTGTAGGGAGCGGGAGCGGTACAGATACGCAGTATTTT. It is translated as CSVVGSGSGTDTQYF.

The rearrangement uses TRBV7-3 and TRBJ2-3; TRBD2 matches at 10 bases. The CDR3 has 16 amino acids. The V segment lost 2 bases and the J segment 4 bases; nucleotides outside the gene matches: 6. Per germline, CDR1 SGHTA and CDR2 FQGTGA. CDR3 amino acids: CASSLGLAGAPDTQYF. The CDR3 nucleotides read TGTGCCAGCAGCTTAGGGCTAGCGGGAGCCCCAGATACGCAGTATTTT.

For this clonotype: A read error may explain this, as a much larger clone is one base away. The chain uses TRBV10-3 and TRBJ2-1; D possibly matches TRBD1 or TRBD2 (5 bases each). The CDR3 has 12 amino acids. Trimming removed 8 bases at V and 5 bases at J, with 10 bases between. Germline CDR1 ENHRY, CDR2 SYGVKD. DNA for the CDR3: TGTGCCATCGATGGGGGAAACAATGAGCAGTTCTTC. Protein: CAIDGGNNEQFF.

This clonotype appeared a few times. This chain links TRBV7-2 with TRBJ2-7; 9 positions match TRBD2. CDR3 length equals 16 residues. V dropped 1 base and J dropped 3; count of bases not matched to a gene: 7. Germline CDR1 and CDR2: SGHTA and FQGNSA. In DNA, the CDR3 is TGTGCCAGCAGCTTAGGGTGGGGGACTAGCTTCTACGAGCAGTACTTC. The encoded protein is CASSLGWGTSFYEQYF.

The V and J genes are TRBV7-2 and TRBJ2-4; 7 positions match TRBD1. With 2 bases clipped from V and 5 bases from J, the junction kept 3 bases outside the gene matches. The CDR3 has 14 amino acids. Germline V lookup: CDR1 SGHTA, CDR2 FQGNSA. CDR3 nucleotides: TGTGCCAGCAGCTTAAGGACAGGCCAAAACATTCAGTACTTC. Protein sequence: CASSLRTGQNIQYF.

The gene calls are TRBV7-8 and TRBJ1-2; D is ambiguous. The CDR3 runs to 13 residues. The V end lost 5 bases, the J end lost 1 base, and 8 bases lay between the germline ends. Per germline, CDR1 SGHVS and CDR2 FQNEAQ. The DNA for the CDR3 is TGTGCCAGCAGCCGGGCCGTTAACTATGGCTACACCTTC. As protein: CASSRAVNYGYTF.

The CDR3: CASIHRGSYEQYF. Here the CDR3 DNA reads TGTGCCAGCATCCACAGGGGATCCTACGAGCAGTACTTC. V is TRBV6-8 and J is TRBJ2-7; 7 nucleotides align to TRBD1. After removal of 7 bases from V and 1 base from J, the junction contained 4 bases not matched to a gene. The CDR3 has 13 residues. Germline V gene lookup returns CDR1 MNHGY and CDR2 SAAAGT.

V usage is TRBV6-1 and J usage is TRBJ1-2; 9 bases match TRBD1. Germline trimming cut 6 bases from V and 3 bases from J; bases unmatched to any gene: 11. Germline V gene sequence: CDR1 MNHNS, CDR2 SASEGT. This CDR3 contains 16 residues. CDR3 sequence reads: CASRSPTGGSYYGYTF. In DNA form, the CDR3 reads TGTGCCAGCAGGTCCCCGACAGGGGGAAGCTACTATGGCTACACCTTC.

This clonotype has more than one count but fewer than ten. The chain recombines TRBV29-1 with TRBJ2-2; D gene unclear. Trimming took off 4 bases at V and 8 bases at J, with 11 bases between the two ends. The CDR3 spans 12 residues. From germline, CDR1 is SQVTM and CDR2 ANQGSEA. CDR3 bases: TGCAGCGTTGGTGGGAACAAGGGGGAGCTGTTTTTT. Encoded protein: CSVGGNKGELFF.

The V gene is TRBV7-2, the J gene TRBJ2-4; D might be TRBD1 (5 bases). CDR1 and CDR2 (germline): SGHTA, FQGNSA. Trimming shortened V by 1 base and J by 0 bases, and 13 bases separated the two germline ends. The CDR3 is made up of 17 amino acids. This CDR3 is CASSLVGAELAKNIQYF. In DNA, the CDR3 is TGTGCCAGCAGCTTAGTTGGGGCGGAGCTAGCCAAAAACATTCAGTACTTC.

This clonotype was detected only a few times. J is TRBJ1-6 and V is TRBV27; no firm D call. This CDR3 region has 16 residues. The germline gives CDR1 MNHEY, CDR2 SMNVEV (reference sequence). Trimming took off 4 bases at V and 0 bases at J, with 10 bases between the two ends. The CDR3 spells CASSSKISSYNSPLHF. CDR3 sequence (DNA): TGTGCCAGCAGTTCAAAGATCAGCTCCTATAATTCACCCCTCCACTTT.

The chain combines TRBV4-3 with TRBJ2-1, with D tentatively TRBD1 (6 bases). This CDR3 spans 13 amino acids. Germline V gene sequence: CDR1 LGHNA, CDR2 YSLEER. With 4 bases removed from V and 10 bases from J, the gap between germline ends came to 14 bases. CDR3 DNA sequence: TGCGCCAGCAGCCTTCAGGGGCTCGGGGAGCAGTTCTTC. It translates to CASSLQGLGEQFF.

A few counts support this clonotype. V gene TRBV11-2 combines with J gene TRBJ2-1, with D possibly called TRBD1 or TRBD2 (6 bases each). Germline loops: CDR1 SGHAT, CDR2 FQNNGV. The CDR3 runs 12 residues. The V gene lost 6 bases and the J gene lost 8 bases, with 11 bases spanning the gap. This chain's CDR3 is CASSPEGDEQFF. In DNA, the CDR3 is TGTGCCAGCAGTCCGGAGGGGGATGAGCAGTTCTTC.

This clonotype showed up just once. Sequence at one end of the junction differs from germline and may be a read error. The chain combines TRBV5-1 with TRBJ2-5; 9 bases are shared with TRBD1. The CDR3 runs 16 residues. Germline V gene lookup returns CDR1 SGHRS and CDR2 YFSETQ. CDR3 bases: TGCGCCTGCAGCTTGTCCGGGACAGGGTTACAAGAGACCCAGTACTTC. As protein: CACSLSGTGLQETQYF.

V gene TRBV2 combines with J gene TRBJ2-3; TRBD2 matches 14 bases. CDR3 size: 16 residues. Germline CDR1 SNHLY, CDR2 FYNNEI. Trimming at V came to 10 bases and at J to 5 bases, leaving 11 bases not matched to a gene. This chain's CDR3 is CANRGGLAGVKDTQYF. The CDR3 bases are TGTGCCAACAGGGGGGGACTAGCGGGAGTCAAAGATACGCAGTATTTT.

This clonotype was recorded a few times. CDR3: CASRKTDSQYGYTF. CDR3 nucleotides: TGTGCCAGCAGGAAAACGGACAGCCAGTATGGCTACACCTTC. The chain links TRBV9 to TRBJ1-2; D is possibly TRBD1 (6 bases). CDR3 size: 14 residues. Looked up from germline, CDR1 is SGDLS and CDR2 is YYNGEE. V dropped 5 bases and J dropped 5 bases, with 16 bases sitting between them.

This clonotype was observed a few times. The chain joins TRBV12-3 or TRBV12-4 to TRBJ2-3; D tentatively fits TRBD1 or TRBD2 (5 bases each). Trimming left V 4 bases short and J 6 bases short, with 14 bases between. The CDR3 loop spans 14 amino acids. CDR3 amino acids: CASSSGRTTDTQYF. As DNA, the CDR3 is TGTGCCAGCAGTTCGGGACGGACCACGGATACGCAGTATTTT.